These T cell receptor beta chains were read from a single sample in a study of shared clonotypes between healthy human individuals. TCRdb's copy holds only in-frame clones and misses some; the assay was immunoSEQ multiplex PCR. The data hold 1.6 million or so clones, with around 97% observed a single time. Sequenced material: naive CD4+ T cells sorted from blood. The receptor source for this set is a man aged 25-45 years in good health. CDR3s include the opening cysteine and the closing phenylalanine or tryptophan. Fields, in order: clone size, V gene, D gene, J gene, CDR3 protein, CDR3 DNA. The D gene is left open where the match is weak. For some rows the clone size is stated as once, few or many, or as a class when expanded; others skip it.

clone size: once
V gene: TRBV4-1
D gene: .
J gene: TRBJ1-5
CDR3 protein: CASSQAYQGYQPQHF
CDR3 DNA: TGCGCCAGCAGCCAAGCTTATCAGGGCTATCAGCCCCAGCATTTT

clone size: once
V gene: TRBV5-1
D gene: .
J gene: TRBJ2-3
CDR3 protein: CASRGGVPIGYTDTQYF
CDR3 DNA: TGCGCCAGCAGGGGCGGGGTCCCTATCGGCTACACAGATACGCAGTATTTT

clone size: .
V gene: TRBV7-9
D gene: .
J gene: TRBJ2-3
CDR3 protein: CASSSRRPSTDTQYF
CDR3 DNA: TGTGCCAGCAGCTCTAGGAGGCCTAGCACAGATACGCAGTATTTT

clone size: .
V gene: TRBV19
D gene: TRBD1
J gene: TRBJ1-1
CDR3 protein: CASSVKRGLRLNTEAFF
CDR3 DNA: TGTGCCAGTAGTGTAAAGAGGGGGCTCCGTTTAAACACTGAAGCTTTCTTT

clone size: .
V gene: TRBV5-1
D gene: .
J gene: TRBJ2-4
CDR3 protein: CASSLEGGLQYF
CDR3 DNA: TGCGCCAGCAGCTTGGAGGGCGGGCTTCAGTACTTC

clone size: .
V gene: TRBV5-5
D gene: TRBD1
J gene: TRBJ1-3
CDR3 protein: CASSPGQGTIIF
CDR3 DNA: TGTGCCAGCAGCCCGGGACAGGGTACGATTATTTTT

clone size: .
V gene: TRBV7-9
D gene: TRBD1
J gene: TRBJ2-1
CDR3 protein: CASRWGQGKRQTSYNEQFF
CDR3 DNA: TGTGCCAGCAGGTGGGGACAGGGGAAACGACAAACCTCCTACAATGAGCAGTTCTTC

clone size: few
V gene: TRBV5-1
D gene: .
J gene: TRBJ2-6
CDR3 protein: CASSPQPSGANVLTF
CDR3 DNA: TGCGCCAGCAGCCCCCAACCCTCTGGGGCCAACGTCCTGACTTTC

clone size: .
V gene: TRBV11-2
D gene: TRBD2
J gene: TRBJ2-2
CDR3 protein: CASSPGLAGTGELFF
CDR3 DNA: TGTGCCAGCAGCCCAGGACTAGCGGGAACCGGGGAGCTGTTTTTT

clone size: .
V gene: TRBV5-4
D gene: .
J gene: TRBJ2-2
CDR3 protein: CASSSGLGPNTGELFF
CDR3 DNA: TGTGCCAGCAGTTCCGGACTGGGGCCTAACACCGGGGAGCTGTTTTTT

clone size: few
V gene: TRBV7-2
D gene: .
J gene: TRBJ2-5
CDR3 protein: CASSFKETQYF
CDR3 DNA: TGTGCCAGCAGCTTTAAAGAGACCCAGTACTTC

clone size: .
V gene: TRBV6-1
D gene: .
J gene: TRBJ1-4
CDR3 protein: CASRNRESPNEKLFF
CDR3 DNA: TGTGCCAGCAGGAACCGGGAGAGCCCAAATGAAAAACTGTTTTTT

clone size: .
V gene: TRBV2
D gene: .
J gene: TRBJ2-7
CDR3 protein: CASSEIREQYF
CDR3 DNA: TGTGCCAGCAGTGAAATCCGGGAGCAGTACTTC

clone size: .
V gene: TRBV30
D gene: .
J gene: TRBJ2-7
CDR3 protein: CAWTFGPLAEQYF
CDR3 DNA: TGTGCCTGGACCTTTGGCCCCCTCGCCGAGCAGTACTTC

clone size: .
V gene: TRBV5-4
D gene: TRBD2
J gene: TRBJ2-7
CDR3 protein: CASSLEREVGEQYF
CDR3 DNA: TGTGCCAGCAGCTTGGAGCGGGAGGTTGGCGAGCAGTACTTC

clone size: .
V gene: TRBV7-8
D gene: .
J gene: TRBJ2-7
CDR3 protein: CASSLAEVRNYEQYF
CDR3 DNA: TGTGCCAGCAGCTTAGCCGAGGTCAGGAACTACGAGCAGTACTTC

clone size: .
V gene: TRBV23-1
D gene: .
J gene: TRBJ2-4
CDR3 protein: CASSQSPSTPKNIQYF
CDR3 DNA: TGCGCCAGCAGTCAGTCACCCTCGACACCTAAAAACATTCAGTACTTC

clone size: .
V gene: TRBV5-6
D gene: TRBD1
J gene: TRBJ1-1
CDR3 protein: CASSLPDRGNTEAFF
CDR3 DNA: TGTGCCAGCAGCTTACCGGACAGGGGAAATACTGAAGCTTTCTTT

clone size: .
V gene: TRBV2
D gene: .
J gene: TRBJ2-2
CDR3 protein: CASTVGPAGELFF
CDR3 DNA: TGTGCCAGCACCGTAGGTCCGGCCGGGGAGCTGTTTTTT

clone size: .
V gene: TRBV7-2
D gene: .
J gene: TRBJ1-2
CDR3 protein: CASSVDSNYGYTF
CDR3 DNA: TGTGCCAGCAGCGTTGACAGTAACTATGGCTACACCTTC

clone size: .
V gene: TRBV6-5
D gene: .
J gene: TRBJ1-2
CDR3 protein: CASTPQPRGYGYTF
CDR3 DNA: TGTGCCAGCACCCCACAGCCGCGGGGCTATGGCTACACCTTC

clone size: .
V gene: TRBV7-8
D gene: .
J gene: TRBJ2-7
CDR3 protein: CASSLSQGGYEQYF
CDR3 DNA: TGTGCCAGCAGCTTAAGCCAGGGAGGCTACGAGCAGTACTTC

clone size: .
V gene: TRBV6-1
D gene: TRBD1
J gene: TRBJ1-1
CDR3 protein: CASSEATGGTEAFF
CDR3 DNA: TGTGCCAGCAGTGAAGCCACAGGGGGCACTGAAGCTTTCTTT

clone size: .
V gene: TRBV7-2
D gene: TRBD1
J gene: TRBJ2-3
CDR3 protein: CASRPEQGALTQYF
CDR3 DNA: TGTGCCAGCAGACCAGAGCAGGGGGCGCTTACGCAGTATTTT

clone size: .
V gene: TRBV11-2
D gene: .
J gene: TRBJ2-2
CDR3 protein: CASRRAWGTGELFF
CDR3 DNA: TGTGCCAGCAGACGTGCCTGGGGCACCGGGGAGCTGTTTTTT

clone size: .
V gene: TRBV5-1
D gene: .
J gene: TRBJ1-1
CDR3 protein: CASSLIGTANTEAFF
CDR3 DNA: TGCGCCAGCAGCTTGATCGGAACAGCGAACACTGAAGCTTTCTTT

clone size: .
V gene: TRBV12-5
D gene: .
J gene: TRBJ2-1
CDR3 protein: CASGQTGTGGQQFF
CDR3 DNA: TGTGCTAGTGGGCAGACAGGTACAGGAGGCCAGCAGTTCTTC

clone size: .
V gene: TRBV27
D gene: .
J gene: TRBJ1-5
CDR3 protein: CASSPQRRGLVTPLTTQPQHF
CDR3 DNA: TGTGCCAGCAGTCCCCAGCGTAGGGGTCTTGTGACGCCGTTAACGACTCAGCCCCAGCATTTT

clone size: once
V gene: TRBV21-1
D gene: .
J gene: TRBJ1-1
CDR3 protein: CASSSYNRKGLNTEAFF
CDR3 DNA: TGTGCCAGCAGCTCCTACAACCGGAAGGGACTGAACACTGAAGCTTTCTTT

clone size: .
V gene: TRBV18
D gene: .
J gene: TRBJ2-7
CDR3 protein: CASSPLASYEQYF
CDR3 DNA: TGTGCCAGCTCACCTCTGGCTTCCTACGAGCAGTACTTC

clone size: .
V gene: TRBV19
D gene: .
J gene: TRBJ2-1
CDR3 protein: CASGGAYNEQFF
CDR3 DNA: TGTGCCAGTGGGGGAGCCTACAATGAGCAGTTCTTC

clone size: .
V gene: TRBV9
D gene: .
J gene: TRBJ2-1
CDR3 protein: CASSVLASSYNEQFF
CDR3 DNA: TGTGCCAGCAGCGTACTAGCGAGCTCCTACAATGAGCAGTTCTTC

clone size: .
V gene: TRBV11-2
D gene: TRBD2
J gene: TRBJ2-7
CDR3 protein: CASSKGLAGGRGPYEQYF
CDR3 DNA: TGTGCCAGCAGCAAGGGACTAGCGGGAGGCCGGGGCCCCTACGAGCAGTACTTC

clone size: .
V gene: TRBV30
D gene: TRBD1
J gene: TRBJ1-2
CDR3 protein: CAWSVAPGGNYGYTF
CDR3 DNA: TGTGCCTGGAGTGTAGCCCCAGGGGGCAACTATGGCTACACCTTC

clone size: .
V gene: TRBV27
D gene: .
J gene: TRBJ2-1
CDR3 protein: CASSPRPSPYNEQFF
CDR3 DNA: TGTGCCAGCAGTCCTAGACCTAGCCCGTACAATGAGCAGTTCTTC

clone size: .
V gene: TRBV6-6
D gene: .
J gene: TRBJ2-5
CDR3 protein: CASSPGRGWRETQYF
CDR3 DNA: TGTGCCAGCAGCCCCGGCAGGGGTTGGCGAGAGACCCAGTACTTC

clone size: .
V gene: TRBV13
D gene: .
J gene: TRBJ1-2
CDR3 protein: CASSLEGIYRYTF
CDR3 DNA: TGTGCCAGCAGCTTAGAGGGAATATATCGCTACACCTTC

clone size: .
V gene: TRBV28
D gene: .
J gene: TRBJ2-1
CDR3 protein: CASSLLEMEQFF
CDR3 DNA: TGTGCCAGCAGTTTACTGGAGATGGAGCAGTTCTTC

clone size: .
V gene: TRBV7-9
D gene: .
J gene: TRBJ2-2
CDR3 protein: CASSREATGELFF
CDR3 DNA: TGTGCCAGCAGCCGCGAAGCCACCGGGGAGCTGTTTTTT

clone size: .
V gene: TRBV19
D gene: .
J gene: TRBJ2-4
CDR3 protein: CASSIVTPKNIQYF
CDR3 DNA: TGTGCCAGTAGTATTGTTACACCCAAAAACATTCAGTACTTC

clone size: .
V gene: TRBV27
D gene: TRBD1
J gene: TRBJ1-5
CDR3 protein: CASSLRGGRGLQPQHF
CDR3 DNA: TGTGCCAGCAGTTTAAGGGGAGGCAGGGGGCTTCAGCCCCAGCATTTT

clone size: .
V gene: TRBV28
D gene: TRBD1
J gene: TRBJ1-5
CDR3 protein: CASSGQGFNQPQHF
CDR3 DNA: TGTGCCAGCAGTGGACAGGGGTTCAATCAGCCCCAGCATTTT

clone size: .
V gene: TRBV9
D gene: .
J gene: TRBJ2-2
CDR3 protein: CASSPLGAGELFF
CDR3 DNA: TGTGCCAGCAGCCCCTTAGGTGCCGGGGAGCTGTTTTTT

clone size: .
V gene: TRBV5-4
D gene: TRBD2
J gene: TRBJ2-1
CDR3 protein: CAIHRTSQNEQFF
CDR3 DNA: TGTGCCATACACCGGACTAGTCAAAATGAGCAGTTCTTC

clone size: .
V gene: TRBV19
D gene: TRBD1
J gene: TRBJ1-1
CDR3 protein: CASNNIGGVLNTEAFF
CDR3 DNA: TGTGCCAGTAACAATATAGGGGGCGTATTGAACACTGAAGCTTTCTTT

clone size: .
V gene: TRBV6-5
D gene: .
J gene: TRBJ2-1
CDR3 protein: CASNRANEQFF
CDR3 DNA: TGTGCCTCCAACAGGGCCAATGAGCAGTTCTTC

clone size: .
V gene: TRBV14
D gene: TRBD1
J gene: TRBJ2-1
CDR3 protein: CASSQDLGTGGLDSSYNEQFF
CDR3 DNA: TGTGCCAGCAGCCAAGATCTCGGGACAGGGGGGTTGGATAGCTCCTACAATGAGCAGTTCTTC

clone size: .
V gene: TRBV11-1
D gene: TRBD2
J gene: TRBJ2-1
CDR3 protein: CASSLEFLAGGEQFF
CDR3 DNA: TGTGCCAGCAGCTTAGAGTTTTTGGCGGGAGGTGAGCAGTTCTTC

clone size: .
V gene: TRBV6-5
D gene: TRBD1
J gene: TRBJ1-4
CDR3 protein: CASRGQGWEKLFF
CDR3 DNA: TGTGCCAGCAGGGGACAGGGCTGGGAAAAACTGTTTTTT

clone size: .
V gene: TRBV7-9
D gene: .
J gene: TRBJ2-1
CDR3 protein: CASSYRALNEQFF
CDR3 DNA: TGTGCCAGCAGCTACAGGGCCCTCAATGAGCAGTTCTTC

clone size: .
V gene: TRBV5-5
D gene: TRBD2
J gene: TRBJ2-7
CDR3 protein: CASNLLARDAEQYF
CDR3 DNA: TGTGCCAGCAACTTACTAGCGAGGGATGCCGAGCAGTACTTC

clone size: once
V gene: TRBV4-1
D gene: TRBD2
J gene: TRBJ2-7
CDR3 protein: CASSQPGLAGYEQYF
CDR3 DNA: TGCGCCAGCAGCCAACCCGGACTAGCGGGCTACGAGCAGTACTTC

clone size: .
V gene: TRBV11-2
D gene: TRBD1
J gene: TRBJ1-4
CDR3 protein: CASSLGETGWAEKLFF
CDR3 DNA: TGTGCCAGCAGCTTAGGGGAGACAGGGTGGGCTGAAAAACTGTTTTTT

clone size: .
V gene: TRBV4-1
D gene: .
J gene: TRBJ2-7
CDR3 protein: CASSQAKEDEQYF
CDR3 DNA: TGCGCCAGCAGCCAAGCAAAAGAGGACGAGCAGTACTTC